The 18 T cell receptor beta chains presented below share a single source sample, sequenced in a study of spatial heterogeneity in lung cancer. Study-wide results and caveats: Counts that tracked tumor mutation counts were those of expanded intratumoral alpha and beta TCRs.

One entry per CDR3 protein, called by TCRdb with MiXCR from the 5' RACE reads. The sample contains thousands of distinct CDR3 sequences, more than 7.5% of which appear only once. These receptors have no identified antigens. Specified time point: sample taken at primary tumor resection. The source material was lung tumor tissue, sampled at surgery. The receptors were sampled from a female donor with early-stage non-small cell lung cancer.

At least ten counts were recorded for this clonotype. The V call is TRBV6-2 or TRBV6-3, the J call TRBJ2-4; D is perhaps TRBD1 (5 bases). Trimming removed 2 bases at V and 10 bases at J, with 12 bases between. This CDR3 contains 13 residues. CDR1 and CDR2 (germline): MNHEY, SVGEGT. Written as DNA, the CDR3 is TGTGCCAGCAGTTACCCCGGCCCAGGGATTCAGTACTTC. It encodes CASSYPGPGIQYF.

In this sample, this clonotype is medium-sized (0.01 to 0.1%). This chain joins TRBV28 and TRBJ2-7; D not certain. Trimming removed 8 bases from V and 7 bases from J, with 15 bases in between. This CDR3 contains 12 residues. Germline CDR1 reads MDHEN; CDR2 reads SYDVKM. CDR3 amino acids: CASGRRIREQYF. The CDR3 nucleotides read TGTGCCAGCGGCCGACGGATCCGGGAGCAGTACTTC.

By sample share, this clonotype is medium-sized. J is TRBJ2-5 and V is TRBV30; either TRBD1 or TRBD2 may fit D (5 bases each). Germline V gives CDR1 GTSNPN, CDR2 SVGIG (reference sequence). The CDR3 is 10 amino acids. V was pared by 5 bases and J by 7 bases, with 8 bases between. CDR3 sequence: CAWGGSTQYF. In DNA form, the CDR3 reads TGTGCCTGGGGGGGATCGACCCAGTACTTC.

By proportion, this clonotype is medium-sized. V gene TRBV5-1 combines with J gene TRBJ1-2; D is perhaps TRBD1 (6 bases). This CDR3 contains 14 residues. Per germline, CDR1 SGHRS and CDR2 YFSETQ. The germline V and J ends were trimmed by 1 base and 3 bases, with 10 bases remaining between them. The CDR3 coding sequence is TGCGCCAGCAGCTTGACAGGGTTGGACTATGGCTACACCTTC. This encodes CASSLTGLDYGYTF.

This clonotype has at least ten counts. The chain uses TRBV7-9 and TRBJ2-5; no clear D. V was cut by 3 bases and J by 4 bases, with 15 bases left in between. The CDR3 contains 15 residues. Germline values: CDR1 SEHNR, CDR2 FQNEAQ (reference sequence). The CDR3 loop is CASSLILDRTETQYF. CDR3 nucleotides: TGTGCCAGCAGCTTGATCTTGGACCGCACAGAGACCCAGTACTTC.

This clonotype showed up many times. The rearrangement links TRBV25-1 to TRBJ2-3; TRBD2 might be the D (5 bases). Trimming shortened V by 3 bases and J by 0 bases, and 10 bases separated the two germline ends. The CDR3 is made up of 15 amino acids. Germline V CDR1 and CDR2: MGHDK, SYGVNS. For the CDR3, the DNA is TGTGCCAGCAGTGAGTTAGCGTTTAGCACAGATACGCAGTATTTT. Translated: CASSELAFSTDTQYF.

This clonotype showed up many times. This chain joins TRBV29-1 and TRBJ2-5, with 9 bases lining up with TRBD1. The V gene end was trimmed by 6 bases and the J gene end by 7 bases; junction bases not matched to a gene: 9. CDR1 and CDR2 from the germline V gene are SQVTM and ANQGSEA. The CDR3 covers 13 residues. The CDR3 loop reads CSVERTGAGTQYF. CDR3 in DNA: TGCAGCGTAGAAAGGACAGGGGCAGGGACCCAGTACTTC.

This clonotype was observed many times. This rearrangement joins TRBV28 to TRBJ2-4, with D unclear. Germline loops: CDR1 MDHEN, CDR2 SYDVKM. This CDR3 region has 18 residues. The V end was cut by 5 bases, the J end by 0 bases, with 20 bases between. The CDR3 loop reads CASSPNPAGSLAKNIQYF. The CDR3 DNA is TGTGCCAGCAGTCCCAACCCTGCAGGTTCGCTAGCCAAAAACATTCAGTACTTC.

This clonotype was seen at least ten times. The rearrangement uses TRBV4-2 and TRBJ1-2, with D possibly being TRBD1 (6 bases). Between the trimmed V and J ends, which lost 5 bases and 1 base, there was a span of 11 bases. This CDR3 comprises 14 residues. CDR1 is LGHNA and CDR2 is YNFKEQ in the germline V gene. CDR3 residues: CASSSTGLNYGYTF. CDR3 sequence (DNA): TGTGCCAGCAGCTCCACAGGGCTTAACTATGGCTACACCTTC.

Remarks on this clonotype: A much larger clonotype is one base distant, so this may be a read error. The gene calls are TRBV7-9 and TRBJ2-5, with D perhaps TRBD1 or TRBD2 (5 bases each). The CDR3 spans 13 residues. Germline loops: CDR1 SEHNR, CDR2 FQNEAQ (reference sequence). DNA for the CDR3: TGTGTCAGCAGCCAATGGGACCGGGGGACCCAGTACTTC. Its protein is CVSSQWDRGTQYF.

In this sample, this clonotype is medium-sized. The rearrangement links TRBV20-1 to TRBJ2-1, with 7 positions matching TRBD1. There are 14 residues in the CDR3. V shed 0 bases and J 4 bases; nucleotides not matched to a gene: 3. CDR1 is DFQATT, CDR2 SNEGSKA, per germline (reference sequence). The CDR3 sequence: CSARDDRVYNEQFF. The DNA of the CDR3 is TGCAGTGCTAGAGACGACAGGGTTTACAATGAGCAGTTCTTC.

By frequency in the sample, this clonotype is medium-sized (0.01 to 0.1%). The genes are TRBV5-1 and TRBJ2-1; 9 nucleotides match TRBD2. Germline V gene sequence: CDR1 SGHRS, CDR2 YFSETQ. Losses at the gene ends were 1 base for V and 5 bases for J; bases not matched to a gene: 7. This CDR3 region has 16 residues. CDR3 nucleotides: TGCGCCAGCAGCTTGTCGCTAGCGGGAATCAACAATGAGCAGTTCTTC. The encoded protein is CASSLSLAGINNEQFF.

With respect to this clonotype: One junction end does not reproduce the germline sequence, and a read error may be involved. This chain joins TRBV4-2 and TRBJ1-4; 8 bases match TRBD1. Looked up from germline, CDR1 is LGHNA and CDR2 is YNFKEQ. The CDR3 sequence is 18 residues long. The CDR3 DNA is TGTGCCAGCAGCCCTCGGACAGGGACGAAGACAACTAATGAAAAATTGTTTTTT. Its protein is CASSPRTGTKTTNEKLFF.

This clonotype is termed medium-sized. The chain joins TRBV28 to TRBJ1-2; D is unclear. Per the germline V gene, CDR1 is MDHEN and CDR2 is SYDVKM. The CDR3 spans 11 residues. Trimming shortened V by 3 bases and J by 8 bases, and 7 bases separated the two germline ends. CDR3 nucleotides: TGTGCCAGCAGTTTGGGGTTCGGCTACACCTTC. Translation: CASSLGFGYTF.

This clonotype was counted many times. The chain couples TRBV5-1 to TRBJ2-7, with 9 bases that match TRBD2. In germline, CDR1 is SGHRS, CDR2 YFSETQ. The CDR3 is 18 residues long. Unmatched junction bases numbered 10, after V lost 0 bases and J lost 0 bases. CDR3 nucleotide sequence: TGCGCCAGCAGCTTGGAGACTAGCGGAGCCAGGAGCTCCTACGAGCAGTACTTC. Translation gives CASSLETSGARSSYEQYF.

This clonotype is categorized as medium-sized. The CDR3 protein is CASRTGIHEQFF. CDR3 DNA: TGTGCCAGCAGGACAGGGATCCATGAGCAGTTCTTC. The chain joins TRBV6-2 or TRBV6-3 to TRBJ2-1; the match to TRBD1 covers 7 bases. V was clipped by 6 bases and J by 8 bases; unmatched bases: 4. The CDR3 is 12 residues long. Germline loops: CDR1 MNHEY, CDR2 SVGEGT.

This clonotype is medium-sized within its sample. The chain couples TRBV28 to TRBJ1-1, with TRBD1 matching 7 bases. The CDR3 consists of 15 residues. Germline trimming cut 5 bases from V and 3 bases from J; bases unmatched to any gene: 9. Germline V gene sequence: CDR1 MDHEN, CDR2 SYDVKM. The CDR3 bases are TGTGCCAGCAGTGCAAGACAGGGCAGGTACACTGAAGCTTTCTTT. It is translated as CASSARQGRYTEAFF.

By sample fraction, this clonotype is medium-sized. This chain uses TRBV7-2 with TRBJ2-1; 8 positions agree with TRBD2. The ends lost 5 bases at V and 8 bases at J; junction bases unmatched: 14. The CDR3 loop spans 16 amino acids. Per the germline V gene, CDR1 is SGHTA and CDR2 is FQGNSA. The CDR3 coding sequence is TGTGCCAGCAGCCGAGTATGGGGGCAAGCGGGAGATGAGCAGTTCTTC. This translates into CASSRVWGQAGDEQFF. The full variable domain, its missing parts supplied by reference TRBV7-2 and TRBJ2-1, is GAGVSQSPSNKVTEKGKDVELRCDPISGHTALYWYRQSLGQGLEFLIYFQGNSAPDKSGLPSDRFSAERTGGSVSTLTIQRTQQEDSAVYLCASSRVWGQAGDEQFFGPGTRLTVL.